This record looks at one T cell receptor beta chain sequence and its context. As yet, its antigen is unknown. The data derive from a study of shared clonotypes between healthy human individuals. Study observations and caveats: Clonotypes which were not shared had lower generation probabilities than clonotypes that all four donors shared. Expectations were that clonotype sharing among donors would be affected by sequencing depth.

This CDR3 region has 17 residues. V shed 5 bases and J 2 bases; nucleotides not matched to a gene: 11. Germline values: CDR1 MGHRA, CDR2 YSYEKL. Donors were Caucasian adults residing in Nashville, Tennessee, USA. In the sorted-subset replicate PCRs, 150 to 250 ng DNA, 25,000 to 30,000 T cell genomes, was used. TCRdb's table, derived via immunoSEQ multiplex PCR, lists solely in-frame clones and lacks some. The table records about 680,000 clones, less than 80% of them present only once. This sequence joins TRBV4-1 and TRBJ2-7; 11 bases fit TRBD2. This TCR was recovered from a woman under 40 in good health. Specimen: memory CD4+ T cells sorted from blood. Subset denoted: CD45RA-negative fraction. Here the CDR3 reads CASSNTGTSGNAYEQYF. The CDR3 DNA is TGCGCCAGCAGCAACACCGGGACTAGCGGTAACGCCTACGAGCAGTACTTC.